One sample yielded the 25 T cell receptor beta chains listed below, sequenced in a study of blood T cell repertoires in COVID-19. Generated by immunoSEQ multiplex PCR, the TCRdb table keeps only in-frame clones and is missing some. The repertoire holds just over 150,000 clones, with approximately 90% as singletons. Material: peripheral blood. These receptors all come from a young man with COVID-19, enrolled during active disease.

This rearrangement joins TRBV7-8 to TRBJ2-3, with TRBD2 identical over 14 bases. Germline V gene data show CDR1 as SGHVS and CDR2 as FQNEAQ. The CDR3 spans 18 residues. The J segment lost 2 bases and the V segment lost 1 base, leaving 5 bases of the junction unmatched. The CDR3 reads CASSLGLAGGPVTDTQYF. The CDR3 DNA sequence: TGTGCCAGCAGCTTAGGACTAGCGGGAGGGCCGGTCACAGATACGCAGTATTTT.

CDR3 sequence (DNA): TGTGCCAGCTCACCCCTGTCGCTTGGAGGGAATTCACCCCTCCACTTT. Protein: CASSPLSLGGNSPLHF. The chain combines TRBV18 with TRBJ1-6, with unresolved D. Germline values: CDR1 KGHSH, CDR2 LQKENI. V shed 3 bases and J shed 7 bases, with 16 bases lying between them. CDR3 size: 16 residues.

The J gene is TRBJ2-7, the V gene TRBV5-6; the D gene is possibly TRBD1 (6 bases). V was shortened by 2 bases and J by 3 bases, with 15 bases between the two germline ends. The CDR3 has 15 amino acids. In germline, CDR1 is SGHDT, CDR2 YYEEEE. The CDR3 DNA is TGTGCCAGCAGCTTTCGCAGGGGTGCTCTCTACGAGCAGTACTTC. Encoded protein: CASSFRRGALYEQYF.

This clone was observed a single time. CDR3 in amino acids: CAISGPGLAGAGEQFF. CDR3 bases: TGTGCCATCAGTGGGCCGGGACTAGCGGGAGCTGGGGAGCAGTTCTTC. V is TRBV10-3 and J is TRBJ2-1, with 14 bases matching TRBD2. V was clipped by 4 bases and J by 10 bases; unmatched bases: 9. Per the germline V gene, CDR1 is ENHRY and CDR2 is SYGVKD. The CDR3 covers 16 residues.

The CDR3 DNA is TGTGCCAGCAGCCTTGGACAGGGGGAGACCCAGTACTTC. Translating it yields CASSLGQGETQYF. The chain joins TRBV7-3 to TRBJ2-5; 9 nucleotides line up with TRBD1. Germline lookup yields CDR1 SGHTA and CDR2 FQGTGA. This CDR3 is 13 amino acids long. V dropped 5 bases and J dropped 5; count of bases not matched to a gene: 3.

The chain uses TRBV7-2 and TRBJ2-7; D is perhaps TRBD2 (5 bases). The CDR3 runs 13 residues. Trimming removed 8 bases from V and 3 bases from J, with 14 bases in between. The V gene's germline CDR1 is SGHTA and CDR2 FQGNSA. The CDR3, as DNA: TGTGCCAGCGGATGGGGAGAGAACTACGAGCAGTACTTC. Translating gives CASGWGENYEQYF.

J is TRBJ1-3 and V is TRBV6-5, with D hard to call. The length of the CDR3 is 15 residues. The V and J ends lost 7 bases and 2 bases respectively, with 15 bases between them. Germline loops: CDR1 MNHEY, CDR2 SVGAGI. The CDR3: CASMFMEVAGNTIYF. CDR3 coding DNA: TGTGCCAGCATGTTCATGGAGGTAGCTGGAAACACCATATATTTT.

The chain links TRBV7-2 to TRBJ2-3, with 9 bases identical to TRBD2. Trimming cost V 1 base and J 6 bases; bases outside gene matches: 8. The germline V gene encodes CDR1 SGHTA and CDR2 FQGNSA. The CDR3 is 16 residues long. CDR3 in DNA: TGTGCCAGCAGCTTAGTTGGCGGGGGGGCAGCTGATACGCAGTATTTT. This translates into CASSLVGGGAADTQYF. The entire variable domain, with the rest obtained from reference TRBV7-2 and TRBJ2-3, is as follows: GAGVSQSPSNKVTEKGKDVELRCDPISGHTALYWYRQSLGQGLEFLIYFQGNSAPDKSGLPSDRFSAERTGGSVSTLTIQRTQQEDSAVYLCASSLVGGGAADTQYFGPGTRLTVL.

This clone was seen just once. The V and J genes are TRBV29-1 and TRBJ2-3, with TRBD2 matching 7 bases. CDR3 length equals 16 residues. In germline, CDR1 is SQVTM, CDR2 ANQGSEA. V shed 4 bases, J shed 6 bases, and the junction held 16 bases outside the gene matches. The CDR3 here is CSVGVLGAGLKDTQYF. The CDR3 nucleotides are TGCAGCGTTGGCGTTTTAGGAGCGGGACTCAAGGATACGCAGTATTTT.

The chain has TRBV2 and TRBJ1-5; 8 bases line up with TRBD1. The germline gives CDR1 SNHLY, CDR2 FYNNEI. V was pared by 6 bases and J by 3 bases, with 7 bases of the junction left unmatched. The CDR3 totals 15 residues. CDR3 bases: TGTGCCAGCAGGGACAGGGAAGGGTTCAATCAGCCCCAGCATTTT. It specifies CASRDREGFNQPQHF.

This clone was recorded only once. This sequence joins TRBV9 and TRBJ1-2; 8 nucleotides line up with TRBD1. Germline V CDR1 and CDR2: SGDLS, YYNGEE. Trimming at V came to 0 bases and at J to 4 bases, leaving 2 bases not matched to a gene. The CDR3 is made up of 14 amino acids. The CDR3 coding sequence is TGTGCCAGCAGCGTAGACACAGGGGGCTATGGCTACACCTTC. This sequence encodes CASSVDTGGYGYTF.

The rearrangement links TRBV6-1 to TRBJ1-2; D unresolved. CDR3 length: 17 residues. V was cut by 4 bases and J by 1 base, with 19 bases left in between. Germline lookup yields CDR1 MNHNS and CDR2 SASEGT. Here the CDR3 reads CASSVEFQTLFNYGYTF. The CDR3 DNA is TGTGCCAGCAGTGTCGAATTTCAGACACTCTTTAACTATGGCTACACCTTC.

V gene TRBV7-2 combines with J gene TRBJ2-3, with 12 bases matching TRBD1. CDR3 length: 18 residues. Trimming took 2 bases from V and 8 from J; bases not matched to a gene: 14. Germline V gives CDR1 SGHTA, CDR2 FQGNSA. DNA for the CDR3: TGTGCCAGCAGCTTAACGGCGGCCGGGACAGGGGGCAGAATTACGCAGTATTTT. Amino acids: CASSLTAAGTGGRITQYF.

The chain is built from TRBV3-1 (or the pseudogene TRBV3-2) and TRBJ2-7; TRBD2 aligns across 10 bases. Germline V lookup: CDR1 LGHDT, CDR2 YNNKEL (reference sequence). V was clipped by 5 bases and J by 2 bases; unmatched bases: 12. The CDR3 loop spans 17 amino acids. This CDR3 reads CASSGGPLSGRAYEQYF. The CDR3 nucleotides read TGTGCCAGCAGCGGGGGACCGCTAAGCGGGAGGGCCTACGAGCAGTACTTC.

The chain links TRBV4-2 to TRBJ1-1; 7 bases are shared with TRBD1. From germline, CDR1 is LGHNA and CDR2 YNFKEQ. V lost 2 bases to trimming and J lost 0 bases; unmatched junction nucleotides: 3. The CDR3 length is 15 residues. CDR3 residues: CASSQTQGLNTEAFF. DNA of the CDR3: TGTGCCAGCAGCCAAACACAGGGGTTGAACACTGAAGCTTTCTTT.

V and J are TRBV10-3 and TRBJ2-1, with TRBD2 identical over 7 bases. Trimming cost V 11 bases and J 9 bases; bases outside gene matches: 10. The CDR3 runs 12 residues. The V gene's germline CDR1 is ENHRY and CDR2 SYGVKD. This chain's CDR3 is CAPPRGGGEQFF. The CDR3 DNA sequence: TGTGCCCCACCTCGCGGGGGAGGTGAGCAGTTCTTC.

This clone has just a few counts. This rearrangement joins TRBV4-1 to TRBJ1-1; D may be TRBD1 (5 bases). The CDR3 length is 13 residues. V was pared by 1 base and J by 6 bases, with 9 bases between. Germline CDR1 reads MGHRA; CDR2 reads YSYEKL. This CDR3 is CASSQGQLPEAFF. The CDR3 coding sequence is TGCGCCAGCAGCCAAGGACAGTTACCTGAAGCTTTCTTT.

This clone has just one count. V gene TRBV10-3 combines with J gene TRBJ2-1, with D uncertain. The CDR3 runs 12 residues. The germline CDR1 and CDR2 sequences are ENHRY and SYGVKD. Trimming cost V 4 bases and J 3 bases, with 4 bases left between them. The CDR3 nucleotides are TGTGCCATCAGTGCTAGCTACAATGAGCAGTTCTTC. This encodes CAISASYNEQFF.

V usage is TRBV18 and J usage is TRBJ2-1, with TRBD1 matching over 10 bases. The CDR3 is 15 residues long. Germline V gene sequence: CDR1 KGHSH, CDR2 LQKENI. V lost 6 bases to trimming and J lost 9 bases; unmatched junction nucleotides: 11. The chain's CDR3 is CASSYGTGARGEQFF. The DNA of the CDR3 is TGTGCCAGCTCTTATGGGACAGGGGCGCGTGGTGAGCAGTTCTTC.

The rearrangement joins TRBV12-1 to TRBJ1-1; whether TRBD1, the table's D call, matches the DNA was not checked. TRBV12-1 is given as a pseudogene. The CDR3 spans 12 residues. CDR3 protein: CAAQGLRTEAFF. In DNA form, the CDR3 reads TGTGCGGCGCAGGGGCTCCGGACTGAAGCTTTCTTT.

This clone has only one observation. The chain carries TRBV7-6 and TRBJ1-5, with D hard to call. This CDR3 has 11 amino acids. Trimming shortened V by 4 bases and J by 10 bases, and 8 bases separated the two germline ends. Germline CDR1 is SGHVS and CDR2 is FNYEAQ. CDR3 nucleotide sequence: TGTGCCAGCAGCTCAGATGGCCCCCAGCATTTT. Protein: CASSSDGPQHF.

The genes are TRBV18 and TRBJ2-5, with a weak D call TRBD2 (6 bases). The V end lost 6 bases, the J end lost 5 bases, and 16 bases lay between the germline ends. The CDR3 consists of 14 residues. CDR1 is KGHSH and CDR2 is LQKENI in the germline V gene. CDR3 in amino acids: CASSPPGREETQYF. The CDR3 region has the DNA TGTGCCAGCTCGCCTCCCGGACGGGAGGAGACCCAGTACTTC. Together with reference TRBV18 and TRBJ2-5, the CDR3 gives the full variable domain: NAGVMQNPRHLVRRRGQEARLRCSPMKGHSHVYWYRQLPEEGLKFMVYLQKENIIDESGMPKERFSAEFPKEGPSILRIQQVVRGDSAAYFCASSPPGREETQYFGPGTRLLVL.

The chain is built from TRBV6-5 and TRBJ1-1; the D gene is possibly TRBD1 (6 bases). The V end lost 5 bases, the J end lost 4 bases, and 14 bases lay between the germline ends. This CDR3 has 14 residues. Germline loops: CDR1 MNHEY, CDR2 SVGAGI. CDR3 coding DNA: TGTGCCAGCAGTACTAAACAGGGACGCACTGAAGCTTTCTTT. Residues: CASSTKQGRTEAFF.

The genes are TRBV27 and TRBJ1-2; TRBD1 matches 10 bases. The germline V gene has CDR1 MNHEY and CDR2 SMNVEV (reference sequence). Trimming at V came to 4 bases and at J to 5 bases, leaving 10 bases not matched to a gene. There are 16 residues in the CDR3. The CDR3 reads CASSYSPGQGQYGYTF. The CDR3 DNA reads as TGTGCCAGCAGTTATTCTCCGGGACAGGGGCAATATGGCTACACCTTC.

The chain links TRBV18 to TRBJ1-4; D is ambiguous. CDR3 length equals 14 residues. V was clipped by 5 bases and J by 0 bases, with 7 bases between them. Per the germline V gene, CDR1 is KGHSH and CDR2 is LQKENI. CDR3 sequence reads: CASSAGATNEKLFF. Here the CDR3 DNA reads TGTGCCAGCTCAGCAGGTGCAACTAATGAAAAACTGTTTTTT.